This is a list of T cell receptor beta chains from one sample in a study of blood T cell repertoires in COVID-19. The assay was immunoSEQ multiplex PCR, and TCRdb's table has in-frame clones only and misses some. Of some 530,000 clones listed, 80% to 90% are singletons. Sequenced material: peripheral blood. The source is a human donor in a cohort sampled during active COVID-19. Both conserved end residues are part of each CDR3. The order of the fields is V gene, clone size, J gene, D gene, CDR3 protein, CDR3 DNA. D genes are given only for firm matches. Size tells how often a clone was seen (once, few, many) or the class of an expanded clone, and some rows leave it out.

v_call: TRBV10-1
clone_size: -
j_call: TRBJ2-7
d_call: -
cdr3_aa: CASSERTGPRAFGREQYF
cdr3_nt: TGCGCCAGCAGTGAACGAACAGGGCCCAGGGCATTCGGGCGCGAGCAGTACTTC

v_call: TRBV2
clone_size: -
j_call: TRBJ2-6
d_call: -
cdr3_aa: CASSEGSTRSGANVLTF
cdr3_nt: TGTGCCAGCAGTGAGGGCTCCACCCGCTCTGGGGCCAACGTCCTGACTTTC

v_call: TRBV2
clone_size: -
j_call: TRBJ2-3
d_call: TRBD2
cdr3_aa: CASRVEGGSSGRMRGTDTQYF
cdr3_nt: TGTGCCAGCAGAGTGGAAGGCGGGTCTAGCGGGAGGATGAGGGGCACAGATACGCAGTATTTT

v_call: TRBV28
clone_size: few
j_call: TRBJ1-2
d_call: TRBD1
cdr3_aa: CASSQGDYGYTF
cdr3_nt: TGTGCCAGCAGCCAGGGGGACTATGGCTACACCTTC

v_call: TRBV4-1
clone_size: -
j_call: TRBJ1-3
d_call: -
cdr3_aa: CASSLSRREAGNTIYF
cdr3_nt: TGCGCCAGCAGCCTGAGCCGAAGGGAGGCCGGAAACACCATATATTTT

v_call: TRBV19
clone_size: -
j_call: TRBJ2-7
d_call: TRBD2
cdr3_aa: CASRPSGNSYEQYF
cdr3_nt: TGTGCCAGCCGACCTAGCGGGAACTCCTACGAGCAGTACTTC

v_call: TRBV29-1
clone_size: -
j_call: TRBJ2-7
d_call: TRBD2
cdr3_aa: CSVGTSGRASYEQYF
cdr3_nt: TGCAGCGTTGGAACTAGCGGGAGGGCCTCCTACGAGCAGTACTTC

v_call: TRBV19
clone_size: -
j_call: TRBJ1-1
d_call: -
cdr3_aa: CASSIRQGGSEAFF
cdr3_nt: TGTGCCAGTAGTATTCGGCAGGGCGGGAGTGAAGCTTTCTTT

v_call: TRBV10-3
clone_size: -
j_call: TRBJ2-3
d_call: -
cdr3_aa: CAIRGAVSTDTQYF
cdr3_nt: TGTGCCATCAGGGGAGCCGTCTCCACAGATACGCAGTATTTT

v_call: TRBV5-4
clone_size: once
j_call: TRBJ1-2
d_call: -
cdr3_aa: CASSSTAYGYTF
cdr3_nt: TGTGCCAGCAGCTCGACAGCTTATGGCTACACCTTC

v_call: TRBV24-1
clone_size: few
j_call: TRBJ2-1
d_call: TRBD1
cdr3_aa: CATSDSWDSSYNEQFF
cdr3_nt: TGTGCCACCAGTGATTCATGGGACAGCTCCTACAATGAGCAGTTCTTC

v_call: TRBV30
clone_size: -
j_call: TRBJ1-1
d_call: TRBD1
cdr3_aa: CAWGLTGGNTEAFF
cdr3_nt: TGTGCCTGGGGCCTAACAGGGGGCAACACTGAAGCTTTCTTT

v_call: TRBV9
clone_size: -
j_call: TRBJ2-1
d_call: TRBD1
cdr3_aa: CASSPRFLDRVIGEQFF
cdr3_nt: TGTGCCAGCAGCCCCCGGTTTTTGGACAGGGTTATAGGTGAGCAGTTCTTC

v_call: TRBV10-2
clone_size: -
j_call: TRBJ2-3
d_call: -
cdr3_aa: CASSVRGDTQYF
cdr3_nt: TGCGCCAGCAGCGTTCGGGGGGATACGCAGTATTTT

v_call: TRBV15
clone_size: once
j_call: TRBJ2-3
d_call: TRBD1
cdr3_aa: CATSEGQGDTDTQYF
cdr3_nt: TGTGCCACCAGCGAGGGACAGGGTGACACAGATACGCAGTATTTT

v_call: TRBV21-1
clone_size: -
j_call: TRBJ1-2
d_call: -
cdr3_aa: CASSKGNRSGQTF
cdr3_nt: TGTGCCAGCAGCAAAGGGAACCGGTCGGGACAGACCTTC

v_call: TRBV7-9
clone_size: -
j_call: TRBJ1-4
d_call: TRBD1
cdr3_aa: CASSSDRGDELFF
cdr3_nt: TGTGCCAGCAGCTCGGACAGGGGCGATGAACTGTTTTTT

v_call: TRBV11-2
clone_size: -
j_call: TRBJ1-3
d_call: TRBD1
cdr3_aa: CASSLTGGVGNTIYF
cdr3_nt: TGTGCCAGCAGCTTGACAGGGGGCGTTGGAAACACCATATATTTT

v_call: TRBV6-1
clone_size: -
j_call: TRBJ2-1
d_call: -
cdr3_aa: CASSERGLVGFYNEQFF
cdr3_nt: TGTGCCAGCAGTGAAAGGGGACTCGTTGGGTTCTACAATGAGCAGTTCTTC

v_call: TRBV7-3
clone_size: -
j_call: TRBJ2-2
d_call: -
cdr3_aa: CASSLNSGGIGELFF
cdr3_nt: TGTGCCAGCAGCTTAAATAGCGGAGGTATCGGGGAGCTGTTTTTT

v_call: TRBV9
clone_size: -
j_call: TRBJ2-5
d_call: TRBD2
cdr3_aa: CASSVGGLAGAYQETQYF
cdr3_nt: TGTGCCAGCAGCGTAGGGGGACTAGCGGGGGCGTACCAAGAGACCCAGTACTTC